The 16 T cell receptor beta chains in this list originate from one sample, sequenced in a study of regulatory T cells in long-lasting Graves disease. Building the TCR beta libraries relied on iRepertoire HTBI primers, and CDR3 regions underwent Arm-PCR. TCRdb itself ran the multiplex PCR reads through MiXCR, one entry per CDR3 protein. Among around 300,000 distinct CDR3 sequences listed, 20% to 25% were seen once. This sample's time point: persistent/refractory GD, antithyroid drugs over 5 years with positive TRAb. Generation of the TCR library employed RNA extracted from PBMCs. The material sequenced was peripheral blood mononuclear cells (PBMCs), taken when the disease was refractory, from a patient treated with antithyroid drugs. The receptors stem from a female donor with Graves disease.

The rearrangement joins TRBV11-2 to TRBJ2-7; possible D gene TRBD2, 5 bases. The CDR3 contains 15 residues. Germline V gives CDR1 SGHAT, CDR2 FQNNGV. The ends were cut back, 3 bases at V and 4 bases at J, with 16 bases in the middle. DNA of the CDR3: TGTGCCAGCAGCTTGTCGGCCCGCGGAGGTTACGAGCAGTACTTC. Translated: CASSLSARGGYEQYF.

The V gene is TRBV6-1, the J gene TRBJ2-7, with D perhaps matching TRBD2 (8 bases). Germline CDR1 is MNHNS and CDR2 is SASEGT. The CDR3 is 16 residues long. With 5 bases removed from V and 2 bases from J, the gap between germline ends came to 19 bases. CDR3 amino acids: CASSRQGSGTTYEQYF. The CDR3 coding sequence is TGTGCCAGCAGTCGACAGGGTAGCGGGACTACCTACGAGCAGTACTTC.

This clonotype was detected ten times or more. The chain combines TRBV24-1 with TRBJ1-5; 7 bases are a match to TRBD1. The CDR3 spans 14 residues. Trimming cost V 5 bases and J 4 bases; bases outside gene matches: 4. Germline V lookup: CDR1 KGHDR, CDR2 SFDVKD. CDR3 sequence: CATSAPGQNQPQHF. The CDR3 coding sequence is TGTGCCACCAGTGCACCGGGACAGAATCAGCCCCAGCATTTT.

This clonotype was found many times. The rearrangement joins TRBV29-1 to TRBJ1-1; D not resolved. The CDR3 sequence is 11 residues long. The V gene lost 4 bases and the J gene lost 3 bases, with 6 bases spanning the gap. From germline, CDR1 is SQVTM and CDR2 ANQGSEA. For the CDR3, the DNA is TGCAGCGTTGGAAGCCACACTGAAGCTTTCTTT. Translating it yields CSVGSHTEAFF. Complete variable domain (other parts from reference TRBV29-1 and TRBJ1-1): SAVISQKPSRDICQRGTSLTIQCQVDSQVTMMFWYRQQPGQSLTLIATANQGSEATYESGFVIDKFPISRPNLTFSTLTVSNMSPEDSSIYLCSVGSHTEAFFGQGTRLTVV.

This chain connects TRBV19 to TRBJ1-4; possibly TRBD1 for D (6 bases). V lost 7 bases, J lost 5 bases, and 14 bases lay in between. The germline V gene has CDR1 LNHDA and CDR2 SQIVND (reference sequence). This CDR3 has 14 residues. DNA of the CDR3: TGTGCCAGTACTCTCAGGGGAAGAAATGAAAAACTGTTTTTT. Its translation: CASTLRGRNEKLFF.

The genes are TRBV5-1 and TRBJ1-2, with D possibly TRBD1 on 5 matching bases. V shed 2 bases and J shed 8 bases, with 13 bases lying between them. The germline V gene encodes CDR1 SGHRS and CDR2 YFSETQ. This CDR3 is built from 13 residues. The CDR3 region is CASSLDGQGGYTF. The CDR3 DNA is TGCGCCAGCAGCTTAGACGGGCAGGGAGGCTACACCTTC.

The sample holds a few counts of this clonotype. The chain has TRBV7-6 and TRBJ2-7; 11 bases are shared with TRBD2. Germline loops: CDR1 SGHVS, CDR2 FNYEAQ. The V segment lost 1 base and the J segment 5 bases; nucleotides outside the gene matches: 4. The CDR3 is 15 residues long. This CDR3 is CASSLDSGRVDEQYF. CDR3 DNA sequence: TGTGCCAGCAGCTTAGATAGCGGGAGGGTCGACGAGCAGTACTTC.

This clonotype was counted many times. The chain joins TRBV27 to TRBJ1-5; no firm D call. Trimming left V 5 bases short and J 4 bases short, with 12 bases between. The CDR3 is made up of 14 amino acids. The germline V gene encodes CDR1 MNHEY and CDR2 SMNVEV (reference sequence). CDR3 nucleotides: TGTGCCAGCAGTACCGCGGGGTCAAATCAGCCCCAGCATTTT. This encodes CASSTAGSNQPQHF.

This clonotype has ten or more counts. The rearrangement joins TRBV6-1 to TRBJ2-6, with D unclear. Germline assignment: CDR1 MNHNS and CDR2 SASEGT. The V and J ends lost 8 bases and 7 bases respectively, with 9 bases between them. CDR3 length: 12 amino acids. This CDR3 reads CASLSPANVLTF. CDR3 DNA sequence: TGTGCCAGCCTCAGCCCCGCCAACGTCCTGACTTTC.

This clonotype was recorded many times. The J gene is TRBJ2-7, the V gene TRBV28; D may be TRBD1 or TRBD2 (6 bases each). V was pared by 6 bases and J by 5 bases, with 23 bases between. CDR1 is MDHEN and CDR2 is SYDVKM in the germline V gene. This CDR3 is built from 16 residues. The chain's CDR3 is CASSPPLGGSIDEQYF. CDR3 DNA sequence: TGTGCCAGCAGCCCTCCCCTAGGGGGGTCTATCGACGAGCAGTACTTC.

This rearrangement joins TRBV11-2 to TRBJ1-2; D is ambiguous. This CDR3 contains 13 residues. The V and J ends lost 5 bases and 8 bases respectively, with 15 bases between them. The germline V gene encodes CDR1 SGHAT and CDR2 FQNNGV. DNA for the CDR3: TGTGCCAGCAGCGCGGGCCTGAGGTGGGGCTACACCTTC. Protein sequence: CASSAGLRWGYTF. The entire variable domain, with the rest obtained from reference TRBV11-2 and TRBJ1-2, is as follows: EAGVAQSPRYKIIEKRQSVAFWCNPISGHATLYWYQQILGQGPKLLIQFQNNGVVDDSQLPKDRFSAERLKGVDSTLKIQPAKLEDSAVYLCASSAGLRWGYTFGSGTRLTVV.

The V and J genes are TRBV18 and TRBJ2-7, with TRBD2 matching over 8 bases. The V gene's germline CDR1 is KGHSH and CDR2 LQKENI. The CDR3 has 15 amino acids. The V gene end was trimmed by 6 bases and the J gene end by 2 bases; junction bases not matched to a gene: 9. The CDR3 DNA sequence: TGTGCCAGCTCGTCGGCGGGGGGTGCCACCTACGAGCAGTACTTC. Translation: CASSSAGGATYEQYF.

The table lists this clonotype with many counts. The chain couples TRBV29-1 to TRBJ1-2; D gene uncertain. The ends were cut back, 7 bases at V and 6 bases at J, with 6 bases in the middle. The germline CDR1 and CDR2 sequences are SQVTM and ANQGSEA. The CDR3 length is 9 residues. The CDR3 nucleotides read TGCAGCGAGGGAGATGGCTACACCTTC. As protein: CSEGDGYTF.

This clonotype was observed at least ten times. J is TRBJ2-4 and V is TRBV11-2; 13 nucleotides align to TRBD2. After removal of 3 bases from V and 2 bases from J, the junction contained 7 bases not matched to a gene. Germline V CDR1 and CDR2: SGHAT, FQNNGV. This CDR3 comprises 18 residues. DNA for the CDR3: TGTGCCAGCAGCTTTCAGGGACTAGCGGGAATAACCAAAAACATTCAGTACTTC. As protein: CASSFQGLAGITKNIQYF.

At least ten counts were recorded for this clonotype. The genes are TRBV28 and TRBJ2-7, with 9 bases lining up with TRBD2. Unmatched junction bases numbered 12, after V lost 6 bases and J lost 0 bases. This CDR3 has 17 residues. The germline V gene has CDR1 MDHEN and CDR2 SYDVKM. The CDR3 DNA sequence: TGTGCCAGCAGGGGGACTAGCCCACTGGGGGCCTCCTACGAGCAGTACTTC. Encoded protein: CASRGTSPLGASYEQYF.

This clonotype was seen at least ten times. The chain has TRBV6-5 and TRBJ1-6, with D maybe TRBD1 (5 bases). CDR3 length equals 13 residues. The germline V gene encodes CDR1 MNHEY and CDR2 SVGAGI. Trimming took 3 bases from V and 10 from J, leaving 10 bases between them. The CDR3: CASSYRGKSPLHF. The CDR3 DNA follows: TGTGCCAGCAGTTATCGGGGGAAATCACCCCTCCACTTT.